These T cell receptor beta chains were read from a single sample in a study of cytomegalovirus exposure and HLA in healthy donors. TCRdb's copy holds only in-frame clones and misses some; the assay was immunoSEQ multiplex PCR. Of approximately 160,000 clones listed, about three quarters are singletons. The material sequenced was PBMCs. Receptor source: a middle-aged woman in good health and CMV-seropositive. CDR3s include the opening cysteine and the closing phenylalanine or tryptophan. D genes are given only for firm matches. Clone size is stated in some rows and not others, as once, few, many or a class when expanded.

v_call	d_call	clone_size	j_call	cdr3_nt	cdr3_aa
TRBV7-9	TRBD1	.	TRBJ2-7	TGTGCCAGCAGCTTAGTTGTGGACAGGGAGCTCTACGAGCAGTACTTC	CASSLVVDRELYEQYF
TRBV6-1	.	few	TRBJ2-7	TGTGCCAGCAGTGAGTATGGCGGGGCTAGCTCCTACGAGCAGTACTTC	CASSEYGGASSYEQYF
TRBV27	TRBD1	.	TRBJ2-7	TGTGCCAGCAGTCCTTCTTTACAGGGGAACGAGCAGTACTTC	CASSPSLQGNEQYF
TRBV9	TRBD2	.	TRBJ2-1	TGTGCCAGCAGCGCGAGCGGGGGAGACAATGAGCAGTTCTTC	CASSASGGDNEQFF
TRBV7-9	.	.	TRBJ2-7	TGTGCCAGCAGCACCTACTACGAGCAGTACTTC	CASSTYYEQYF
TRBV19	TRBD1	.	TRBJ2-7	TGTGCCAGTAGTCCGGGACAGCTATCTCGGGACGAGCAGTACTTC	CASSPGQLSRDEQYF
TRBV6-1	.	.	TRBJ1-2	TGTGCCAGCAGTGAATTCCCGGATTCGGGTTCACCGGGCTACACCTTC	CASSEFPDSGSPGYTF
TRBV6-6	.	.	TRBJ1-6	TGTGCCAGCAGTTACGGGCCCCGCAGTAATTCACCCCTCCACTTT	CASSYGPRSNSPLHF
TRBV27	TRBD1	.	TRBJ2-1	TGTGCCAGCAGCGTCAGGGGGACTGAGCAGTTCTTC	CASSVRGTEQFF
TRBV14	TRBD1	.	TRBJ2-2	TGTGCCAGCAGCCAAGATGGGCCGAGGGACAGAAGATACACCGGGGAGCTGTTTTTT	CASSQDGPRDRRYTGELFF
TRBV11-2	.	.	TRBJ2-5	TGTGCCAGCAGCTTTACAGAACAAGAGACCCAGTACTTC	CASSFTEQETQYF
TRBV4-3	.	.	TRBJ1-3	TGCGCCAGCAGCCAGAACAGGTTCTCTGGAAACACCATATATTTT	CASSQNRFSGNTIYF
TRBV5-4	.	few	TRBJ1-2	TGTGCCAGCAGCTTGGACGGGAACTATGGCTACACCTTC	CASSLDGNYGYTF
TRBV9	TRBD1	.	TRBJ1-2	TGTGCCAGCAGCCCCTCTCCCGCAGGGGGGTATGGCTACACCTTC	CASSPSPAGGYGYTF
TRBV6-1	.	.	TRBJ1-1	TGTGCCAGCAGTGGGGACAAAAGGACTGAAGCTTTCTTT	CASSGDKRTEAFF
TRBV10-1	TRBD1	once	TRBJ1-6	TGCGCCAGCAGTGAGTCGTTTAGGGGGCAAGGTAATTCACCCCTCCACTTT	CASSESFRGQGNSPLHF
TRBV18	TRBD1	.	TRBJ1-1	TGTGCCAGCTCACCGCTGGGACAGGGGGCTAGTGAAGCTTTCTTT	CASSPLGQGASEAFF
TRBV5-1	TRBD1	.	TRBJ1-2	TGCGCCAGCAGCAGCGGGACAGGGGGCGCGTACTATGGCTACACCTTC	CASSSGTGGAYYGYTF